Listed here are 18 T cell receptor beta chains from one sample, sequenced in a study of cytomegalovirus exposure and HLA in healthy donors. The primer mix had 60 Vbeta and 13 Jbeta primers. TCRdb keeps only in-frame clones here, not all; method: immunoSEQ multiplex PCR. The sample holds tens of thousands of clones, about two thirds seen once. Sequencing was performed on PBMCs. The source of these receptors is a woman in her forties or fifties in good health and CMV-seropositive.

This sequence joins TRBV11-2 and TRBJ2-2; D not certain. This CDR3 contains 14 residues. CDR1 SGHAT and CDR2 FQNNGV come from the germline V gene. Trimming pared 0 bases from V and 4 bases from J, leaving 6 bases between. This CDR3 is CASSLDIATGELFF. The CDR3 region has the DNA TGTGCCAGCAGCTTAGATATAGCCACCGGGGAGCTGTTTTTT.

The chain combines TRBV19 with TRBJ2-3, with 8 bases lining up with TRBD2. Germline V lookup: CDR1 LNHDA, CDR2 SQIVND (reference sequence). V was pared by 6 bases and J by 5 bases, with 4 bases of the junction left unmatched. This CDR3 contains 13 residues. The CDR3 region is CASSGGARDTQYF. As DNA, the CDR3 is TGTGCCAGTAGCGGGGGGGCGAGAGATACGCAGTATTTT.

V usage is TRBV27 and J usage is TRBJ2-7, with TRBD1 identical over 9 bases. V was clipped by 2 bases and J by 3 bases; unmatched bases: 8. Germline assignment: CDR1 MNHEY and CDR2 SMNVEV (reference sequence). This CDR3 is 16 amino acids long. The CDR3 region has the DNA TGTGCCAGCAGTTTAGGGTCGGGACAGGGCCTCTACGAGCAGTACTTC. Its protein is CASSLGSGQGLYEQYF.

The chain links TRBV30 to TRBJ1-5; 7 positions match TRBD1. V shed 5 bases, J shed 2 bases, and the junction held 9 bases outside the gene matches. The CDR3 spans 15 residues. Germline CDR1 GTSNPN, CDR2 SVGIG (reference sequence). This CDR3 is CAWGAQGSRNQPQHF. The DNA for the CDR3 is TGTGCCTGGGGGGCACAGGGGTCGCGCAATCAGCCCCAGCATTTT.

V usage is TRBV7-8 and J usage is TRBJ2-7; 7 bases line up with TRBD1. The germline V gene has CDR1 SGHVS and CDR2 FQNEAQ. V lost 3 bases, J lost 1 base, and 3 bases stayed unmatched. The CDR3 loop spans 14 amino acids. The CDR3 loop is CASSLGQTSYEQYV. The CDR3, as DNA: TGTGCCAGCAGCTTGGGACAGACATCCTACGAGCAGTACGTC.

This rearrangement joins TRBV4-1 to TRBJ2-7; possibly TRBD2 for D (5 bases). The CDR3 consists of 15 residues. Trimming stripped 1 base from V and 2 bases from J, with 12 bases between. Germline V gene data show CDR1 as MGHRA and CDR2 as YSYEKL. This chain's CDR3 is CASSQGYGMTYEQYF. The DNA for the CDR3 is TGCGCCAGCAGCCAAGGATACGGGATGACCTACGAGCAGTACTTC.

As to this clone: Compared with germline, one end of the junction differs, possibly owing to a read error. The CDR3, as DNA: TGTGCCAGCAGCTTAAACGGTCGGGACTACGATGAGCAGTTCTTC. It codes for CASSLNGRDYDEQFF. The J gene is TRBJ2-1, the V gene TRBV7-2; 7 bases line up with TRBD2. The CDR3 is 15 amino acids. The germline V gene encodes CDR1 SGHTA and CDR2 FQGNSA. Full variable domain (outside the CDR3, taken from reference TRBV7-2 and TRBJ2-1): GAGVSQSPSNKVTEKGKDVELRCDPISGHTALYWYRQSLGQGLEFLIYFQGNSAPDKSGLPSDRFSAERTGGSVSTLTIQRTQQEDSAVYLCASSLNGRDYDEQFFGPGTRLTVL.

J is TRBJ2-4 and V is TRBV14, with 8 bases aligning to TRBD2. With V trimmed by 6 bases and J by 7 bases, 8 bases remained unmatched. The CDR3 runs 14 residues. Germline assignment: CDR1 SGHDN and CDR2 FVKESK. The CDR3 DNA is TGTGCCAGCAGTCGAGCGGGGGCGCGGAACATTCAGTACTTC. This gives the protein CASSRAGARNIQYF.

This chain links TRBV4-2 with TRBJ2-2, with 9 bases lining up with TRBD1. J was trimmed by 6 bases and V by 0 bases; bases with no gene match: 8. The CDR3 runs 17 residues. Germline V gene sequence: CDR1 LGHNA, CDR2 YNFKEQ. The CDR3, as DNA: TGTGCCAGCAGCCAAGACGTCGGGACAGGGACCTCCGGGGAGCTGTTTTTT. It codes for CASSQDVGTGTSGELFF.

A few counts support this clone. The chain combines TRBV6-6 with TRBJ2-3; 12 bases fit TRBD2. CDR3 size: 15 residues. V dropped 5 bases and J dropped 3; count of bases not matched to a gene: 3. Germline V gene sequence: CDR1 MNHNY, CDR2 SVGAGI (reference sequence). DNA for the CDR3: TGTGCCAGCAGTGGACTAGCGGGGATGACAGATACGCAGTATTTT. Its translation: CASSGLAGMTDTQYF.

V and J are TRBV28 and TRBJ1-1; 8 nucleotides match TRBD1. The ends lost 5 bases at V and 0 bases at J; junction bases unmatched: 20. This CDR3 spans 20 amino acids. Germline V CDR1 and CDR2: MDHEN, SYDVKM. The CDR3 DNA sequence: TGTGCCAGCAGTGGGATGGGGACAGGAACCCGAACTTTCATGAACACTGAAGCTTTCTTT. Translated: CASSGMGTGTRTFMNTEAFF.

This chain joins TRBV27 and TRBJ2-5; TRBD2 matches at 7 bases. V shed 6 bases and J 1 base; nucleotides not matched to a gene: 5. The CDR3 runs 14 residues. In germline, CDR1 is MNHEY, CDR2 SMNVEV (reference sequence). CDR3 coding DNA: TGTGCCAGCAGCAGCGGGGTCCTCCAAGAGACCCAGTACTTC. Protein sequence: CASSSGVLQETQYF.

The CDR3 coding sequence is TGTGCCAGCATACAGGGGGCGTACAATGAGCAGTTCTTC. Its translation: CASIQGAYNEQFF. The J gene is TRBJ2-1, the V gene TRBV6-6; 9 positions match TRBD1. The CDR3 runs to 13 residues. J was trimmed by 4 bases and V by 7 bases; bases with no gene match: 2. CDR1 and CDR2 from the germline V gene are MNHNY and SVGAGI (reference sequence).

This clone has only a few counts. The gene calls are TRBV30 and TRBJ2-2; unclear D gene. The CDR3 totals 12 residues. CDR1 is GTSNPN and CDR2 is SVGIG in the germline V gene (reference sequence). V shed 7 bases and J shed 6 bases, with 12 bases lying between them. Written as DNA, the CDR3 is TGTGCCTCCGGTTTGGAGCCCGGGGAGCTGTTTTTT. Translating it yields CASGLEPGELFF.

The V gene is TRBV28, the J gene TRBJ1-4, with D maybe TRBD1 (5 bases). The CDR3 consists of 13 residues. V lost 8 bases and J lost 8, with 15 bases in between. Germline V gene sequence: CDR1 MDHEN, CDR2 SYDVKM. The CDR3 nucleotides read TGTGCCAGCGGCCTGGGGGAGGGGGAAAAACTGTTTTTT. Its translation: CASGLGEGEKLFF.

This clone was detected only a few times. J is TRBJ2-7 and V is TRBV6-4; TRBD2 is a possible D gene (6 bases). With 9 bases removed from V and 12 bases from J, the gap between germline ends came to 12 bases. This CDR3 region has 9 residues. The germline CDR1 and CDR2 sequences are MRHNA and SNTAGT. The chain's CDR3 is CASRLVWYF. The CDR3 DNA reads as TGTGCCAGTCGACTAGTATGGTACTTC.

DNA of the CDR3: TGTGCCAGTGGGCCAAGAGGGATCTCTGGAAACACCATATATTTT. Translating it yields CASGPRGISGNTIYF. V usage is TRBV19 and J usage is TRBJ1-3; D uncertain. Germline values: CDR1 LNHDA, CDR2 SQIVND (reference sequence). V was cut by 8 bases and J by 0 bases, with 14 bases left in between. This CDR3 comprises 15 residues.

This clone came up once. This chain links TRBV6-1 with TRBJ1-2; D call uncertain. Trimming left V 1 base short and J 3 bases short, with 12 bases between. Germline CDR1 MNHNS, CDR2 SASEGT. This CDR3 has 15 residues. The CDR3 region has the DNA TGTGCCAGCAGTGAAGTTTGGAAGAGCGACTATGGCTACACCTTC. This gives the protein CASSEVWKSDYGYTF.